This is a list of T cell receptor beta chains from one sample in a study of blood T cell repertoires in COVID-19. Sequencing used immunoSEQ multiplex PCR; TCRdb keeps in-frame clones, though not all of them. The table lists 210,000 or so clones, 70% to 90% of them singletons, with roughly 2.4% in the top ten. Sequencing was done on a sample of peripheral blood. These receptors came from a woman between 50 and 59 years old with acute or convalescent COVID-19. The CDR3 runs from the conserved cysteine through the conserved F or W. The D gene is left open where the match is weak. The size field is filled for only some rows; it gives once, few, many or a size class.

j_gene | abundance | v_gene | d_gene | CDR3aa | CDR3nt
TRBJ2-2 | few | TRBV19 | - | CASSNGERDTGELFF | TGTGCCAGTAGTAACGGGGAGAGGGACACCGGGGAGCTGTTTTTT
TRBJ1-4 | - | TRBV7-2 | TRBD1 | CASSFRQGLDEKLFF | TGTGCCAGCAGCTTTAGACAGGGTCTGGATGAAAAACTGTTTTTT
TRBJ2-5 | - | TRBV18 | TRBD2 | CASSPLAGGPKETQYF | TGTGCCAGCTCACCTTTAGCGGGAGGGCCGAAGGAGACCCAGTACTTC
TRBJ2-2 | - | TRBV30 | - | CAWSGGANTGELFF | TGTGCCTGGAGTGGTGGGGCAAACACCGGGGAGCTGTTTTTT
TRBJ1-4 | - | TRBV30 | TRBD1 | CAWSEDRNEKLFF | TGTGCCTGGAGTGAGGACAGGAATGAAAAACTGTTTTTT
TRBJ2-1 | - | TRBV5-4 | TRBD2 | CASSAGGLAGVLNEQFF | TGTGCCAGCAGCGCTGGCGGACTAGCGGGGGTGCTCAATGAGCAGTTCTTC
TRBJ1-1 | - | TRBV7-2 | - | CASSSSGTLNTEAFF | TGTGCCAGCAGCTCTTCCGGGACATTGAACACTGAAGCTTTCTTT
TRBJ2-7 | - | TRBV6-2/TRBV6-3 | - | CASSLVFGEGGYEQYF | TGTGCCAGCAGTTTAGTCTTTGGCGAAGGCGGGTACGAGCAGTACTTC
TRBJ2-7 | - | TRBV6-6 | TRBD1 | CASSYSRTGESYEQYF | TGTGCCAGCAGTTACAGCCGGACAGGGGAATCCTACGAGCAGTACTTC
TRBJ2-3 | - | TRBV6-5 | TRBD2 | CASSYSGGGLTDTQYF | TGTGCCAGCAGTTACTCGGGCGGGGGGCTCACAGATACGCAGTATTTT
TRBJ1-1 | few | TRBV9 | - | CAAAVDINTEAFF | TGTGCCGCCGCCGTGGACATAAACACTGAAGCTTTCTTT
TRBJ2-7 | - | TRBV3-1/TRBV3-2 | TRBD2 | CASSQLGLAVPYEQYF | TGTGCCAGCAGCCAACTTGGACTAGCGGTCCCCTACGAGCAGTACTTC
TRBJ2-1 | - | TRBV27 | TRBD2 | CASSSLAGVNNEQFF | TGTGCCAGCAGTTCTCTAGCGGGAGTGAACAATGAGCAGTTCTTC
TRBJ1-5 | - | TRBV5-5 | - | CASSAGLDEPQHF | TGTGCCAGCAGCGCCGGACTGGATGAGCCCCAGCATTTT
TRBJ1-2 | - | TRBV11-2 | - | CASSLGQIYGYTF | TGTGCCAGCAGCTTAGGACAAATCTATGGCTACACCTTC
TRBJ2-1 | - | TRBV27 | - | CASSLGQRNNEQFF | TGTGCCAGCAGCCTCGGACAAAGAAACAATGAGCAGTTCTTC
TRBJ2-3 | once | TRBV19 | - | CASSIGQVTDTQYF | TGTGCCAGTAGTATTGGGCAGGTCACAGATACGCAGTATTTT
TRBJ1-1 | - | TRBV6-2/TRBV6-3 | - | CASSYRWDTSQSNTEAFF | TGTGCCAGCAGTTATCGTTGGGACACATCCCAGTCGAACACTGAAGCTTTCTTT
TRBJ1-5 | - | TRBV3-1/TRBV3-2 | TRBD1 | CASSSGQGGQPQHF | TGTGCCAGCAGCTCAGGACAGGGAGGGCAGCCCCAGCATTTT
TRBJ1-5 | - | TRBV7-8 | - | CASSFGADPGIQPQHF | TGTGCCAGCAGCTTTGGCGCGGACCCGGGGATTCAGCCCCAGCATTTT
TRBJ1-5 | - | TRBV4-3 | - | CASSGTLNQPQHF | TGCGCCAGCAGTGGGACACTCAATCAGCCCCAGCATTTT
TRBJ2-1 | - | TRBV29-1 | TRBD2 | CSVEGGRGLNEQFF | TGCAGCGTTGAAGGCGGGAGGGGGCTCAATGAGCAGTTCTTC
TRBJ1-4 | - | TRBV6-5 | TRBD1 | CASSMTGDEKLFF | TGTGCCAGCAGTATGACAGGGGATGAAAAACTGTTTTTT
TRBJ2-1 | - | TRBV29-1 | TRBD2 | CSVLAGAVYEQFF | TGCAGCGTACTAGCGGGAGCAGTATATGAGCAGTTCTTC
TRBJ1-2 | - | TRBV30 | TRBD1 | CAWSPPLTGSYGYTF | TGTGCCTGGAGCCCCCCCTTGACAGGGAGCTATGGCTACACCTTC
TRBJ2-2 | - | TRBV5-6 | - | CASSSRAGELFF | TGTGCCAGCAGCTCGCGGGCAGGGGAGCTGTTTTTT
TRBJ2-1 | - | TRBV6-6 | TRBD2 | CATKGLAGISYNEQFF | TGTGCCACCAAGGGACTAGCGGGAATTTCCTACAATGAGCAGTTCTTC
TRBJ1-5 | - | TRBV5-6 | - | CASSLEVQDKNQPQHF | TGTGCCAGCAGCTTGGAAGTGCAAGACAAAAATCAGCCCCAGCATTTT
TRBJ2-3 | - | TRBV24-1 | TRBD1 | CATSDFPGQGSHTQYF | TGTGCCACCAGTGATTTTCCGGGACAGGGGTCGCATACGCAGTATTTT
TRBJ2-1 | - | TRBV5-1 | TRBD1 | CASSPPGTVNEQFF | TGCGCCAGCAGCCCCCCCGGGACAGTCAATGAGCAGTTCTTC
TRBJ2-1 | - | TRBV29-1 | - | CSVATGYNYNEQFF | TGCAGCGTGGCCACAGGGTATAACTACAATGAGCAGTTCTTC
TRBJ2-1 | - | TRBV30 | TRBD2 | CAWSCGGAGQFF | TGTGCCTGGAGTTGCGGGGGGGCGGGGCAGTTCTTC
TRBJ1-1 | - | TRBV5-1 | - | CASSLGTENTEAFF | TGCGCCAGCAGCCTCGGTACAGAGAACACTGAAGCTTTCTTT
TRBJ1-6 | few | TRBV11-3 | TRBD1 | CASSLGTERVTLHF | TGTGCCAGCAGCTTGGGGACAGAAAGGGTCACCCTCCACTTT
TRBJ2-1 | - | TRBV7-3 | TRBD2 | CASSYAGGTTYNEQFF | TGTGCCAGCAGCTACGCCGGGGGGACCACCTACAATGAGCAGTTCTTC
TRBJ1-2 | - | TRBV29-1 | TRBD1 | CSAQTGVYGYTF | TGCAGCGCCCAAACAGGGGTCTATGGCTACACCTTC
TRBJ1-2 | - | TRBV6-2/TRBV6-3 | - | CASSYPRGYTF | TGTGCCAGCAGTTACCCACGGGGCTACACCTTC
TRBJ2-3 | few | TRBV25-1 | - | CASSIPGADTQYF | TGTGCCAGCAGTATTCCGGGAGCAGATACGCAGTATTTT
TRBJ1-2 | - | TRBV2 | TRBD1 | CATVGTGGSYGYTF | TGTGCCACAGTGGGGACAGGCGGCTCCTATGGCTACACCTTC
TRBJ2-3 | - | TRBV18 | - | CASSPSLAVSTDTQYF | TGTGCCAGCTCACCAAGTTTAGCGGTTAGCACAGATACGCAGTATTTT
TRBJ2-3 | - | TRBV6-5 | TRBD2 | CASSPTGTRADTQYF | TGTGCCAGCAGTCCCACGGGGACTAGAGCAGATACGCAGTATTTT
TRBJ1-2 | few | TRBV7-9 | - | CASSQINQRDYGYTF | TGTGCCAGCAGCCAAATCAACCAACGGGACTATGGCTACACCTTC
TRBJ1-2 | few | TRBV6-2/TRBV6-3 | TRBD1 | CASSTGANYGYTF | TGTGCCAGCAGTACAGGGGCTAACTATGGCTACACCTTC
TRBJ2-3 | - | TRBV7-2 | TRBD2 | CASSLGTSGGTSTDTQYF | TGTGCCAGCAGCCTCGGGACTAGCGGAGGTACTAGCACAGATACGCAGTATTTT
TRBJ2-3 | - | TRBV5-1 | TRBD1 | CASSFTGGGTDTQYF | TGCGCCAGCAGCTTCACAGGGGGCGGCACAGATACGCAGTATTTT
TRBJ1-6 | - | TRBV2 | TRBD1 | CASTPSQGGHSPLHF | TGTGCCAGCACCCCAAGTCAAGGGGGCCATTCACCCCTCCACTTT
TRBJ2-3 | - | TRBV5-1 | - | CASSLQSTGTDTQYF | TGCGCCAGCAGCTTGCAATCAACGGGCACAGATACGCAGTATTTT
TRBJ2-2 | - | TRBV2 | TRBD2 | CASSNLPGLAGVELFF | TGTGCCAGCAGCAACCTTCCGGGACTAGCGGGAGTGGAGCTGTTTTTT
TRBJ1-5 | - | TRBV7-9 | - | CASSVGEAQHF | TGTGCCAGCAGCGTGGGAGAAGCCCAGCATTTT
TRBJ2-5 | - | TRBV7-2 | - | CASSLVGSQETQYF | TGTGCCAGCAGCTTAGTCGGGTCCCAAGAGACCCAGTACTTC
TRBJ1-5 | - | TRBV6-5 | - | CASSQTQGYQPQHF | TGTGCCAGCAGCCAGACACAGGGATACCAGCCCCAGCATTTT
TRBJ1-1 | - | TRBV6-2/TRBV6-3 | - | CASSNSRVGNTEAFF | TGTGCCAGCAGTAACAGCAGGGTTGGGAACACTGAAGCTTTCTTT
TRBJ1-1 | - | TRBV27 | TRBD1 | CASKLTGGHTEAFF | TGTGCCAGCAAGCTCACAGGGGGCCACACTGAAGCTTTCTTT